This T cell receptor beta chain was captured by sequencing in a study of T cell repertoires in cytomegalovirus infection. Each CDR3 protein gets one entry after TCRdb re-called the reads with MiXCR. The sample lists approximately 550,000 distinct CDR3 sequences, 16% occurring once. This clonotype has ten or more counts. The CDR3 is 13 amino acids. Trimming removed 2 bases from V and 6 bases from J, with 9 bases in between. Germline V gives CDR1 MNHEY, CDR2 SMNVEV (reference sequence). The sequence derives from a human donor in good health (CMV status not recorded). Some clones in this sample may be carry-over from other donors' samples. The chain uses TRBV27 and TRBJ2-3, with D unclear. Sample: CD8+ T cells from PBMCs. CDR3 bases: TGTGCCAGCAGTTTAGGCCTCCCCGATACGCAGTATTTT. Protein sequence: CASSLGLPDTQYF.